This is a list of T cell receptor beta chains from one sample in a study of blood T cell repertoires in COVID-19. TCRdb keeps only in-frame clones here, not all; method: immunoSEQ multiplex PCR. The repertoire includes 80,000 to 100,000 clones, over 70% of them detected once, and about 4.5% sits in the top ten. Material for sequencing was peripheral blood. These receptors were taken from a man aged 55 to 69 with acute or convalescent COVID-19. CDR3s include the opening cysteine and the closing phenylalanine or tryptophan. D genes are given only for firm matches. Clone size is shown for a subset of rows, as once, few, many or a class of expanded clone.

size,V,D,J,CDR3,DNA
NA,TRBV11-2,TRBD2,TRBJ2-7,CASSWGGASSYEQYF,TGTGCCAGCAGCTGGGGAGGGGCCAGCTCCTACGAGCAGTACTTC
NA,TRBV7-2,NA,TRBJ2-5,CASSLVGEETQYF,TGTGCCAGCAGCTTAGTCGGGGAAGAGACCCAGTACTTC
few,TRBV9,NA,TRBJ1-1,CASSVVKGENTEAFF,TGTGCCAGCAGCGTAGTCAAGGGGGAGAACACTGAAGCTTTCTTT
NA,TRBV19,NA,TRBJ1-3,CASSMLTGAGNTIYF,TGTGCCAGTAGTATGCTGACAGGCGCTGGAAACACCATATATTTT
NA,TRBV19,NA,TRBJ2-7,CASSTLFTGPRPSEQYF,TGTGCCAGTAGTACCCTTTTCACAGGCCCTAGGCCCAGCGAGCAGTACTTC
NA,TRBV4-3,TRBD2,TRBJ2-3,CASSQGTSSTDTQYF,TGCGCCAGCAGCCAAGGGACTAGCAGCACAGATACGCAGTATTTT
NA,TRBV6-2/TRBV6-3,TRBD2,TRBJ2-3,CASSLAGGTPDTQYF,TGTGCCAGCAGTTTAGCGGGGGGGACGCCCGATACGCAGTATTTT
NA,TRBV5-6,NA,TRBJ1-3,CASSFQGRSGNTIYF,TGTGCCAGCAGCTTCCAGGGCCGCTCTGGAAACACCATATATTTT
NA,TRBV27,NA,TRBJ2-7,CASSSAPSGYILSYEQYF,TGTGCCAGCAGTAGTGCCCCAAGCGGCTACATACTCTCCTACGAGCAGTACTTC
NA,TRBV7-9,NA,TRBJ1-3,CASSFVTSSGNTIYF,TGTGCCAGCAGCTTTGTCACAAGCTCTGGAAACACCATATATTTT
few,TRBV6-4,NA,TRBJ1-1,CASSETGNTEAFF,TGTGCCAGCAGTGAGACAGGGAACACTGAAGCTTTCTTT